A selection of T cell receptor beta chains follows, all from one sample in a study of blood T cell repertoires in COVID-19. Assay: immunoSEQ multiplex PCR; the TCRdb copy retains only in-frame clones and omits some. Among around 97,000 clones listed, around 82% were seen once. The sequencing sample was made of peripheral blood. These receptors were obtained from a human donor in a cohort sampled during active or convalescent COVID-19. Both conserved end residues are part of each CDR3. Expanded clones get a size class; other rows say once, few or many, or leave the size out.

.	16	TRBV5-1	CASSLNAGADGAEAFF
.	17	TRBV3-1/TRBV3-2	CASSLRAGSSYNSPLHF
once	14	TRBV5-1	CASSFPTGTYEQYF
.	15	TRBV5-1	CASSAGGLANQPQHF
.	15	TRBV5-1	CASSLVGDRQGLRFF
.	14	TRBV4-1	CASSIRGTSYEQYF
.	15	TRBV7-9	CASSFRRGNTGELFF
.	15	TRBV5-1	CASSLLGGRNQPQHF
few	15	TRBV6-2/TRBV6-3	CASSPDLNSNQPQHF
.	14	TRBV7-2	CASSPGTVQETQYF
once	15	TRBV4-2	CASSPNIGGNTEAFF
.	16	TRBV14	CASSPLAGGLADTQYF
.	15	TRBV11-2	CASSLTRTSANEQFF
once	16	TRBV7-2	CASSPGGTGGNQPQHF
.	17	TRBV7-9	CASSPAGKGSWGEKLFF
.	14	TRBV27	CASSPWTDSNEQFF
.	14	TRBV5-6	CASSFGQGLYGYTF
.	12	TRBV7-6	CASSLASGELFF
.	14	TRBV3-1/TRBV3-2	CASSQKIADTEQYF
few	17	TRBV11-2	CASSLYPTGVGNYGYTF
.	15	TRBV6-5	CASREGSSEVYEQYF
.	17	TRBV4-1	CASSPRGTGGATDTQYF
.	14	TRBV28	CASSLQRDNSPLHF
few	18	TRBV27	CASSANRDRGRLGQPQHF
.	16	TRBV25-1	CASSESGDRGQRGYTF
few	15	TRBV7-2	CASSLGGPSYNEQFF
.	13	TRBV4-1	CASSQGGGWPQHF
.	17	TRBV5-4	CASSWGTGGTGNSPLHF
.	13	TRBV11-3	CASSLSQSDTQYF
once	16	TRBV10-3	CAISGGLADYTDTQYF
.	15	TRBV2	CASSGAQGLRETQYF
.	15	TRBV4-2	CASSQPDRGNEKLFF
.	15	TRBV19	CASHTQGMGNQPQHF
.	15	TRBV28	CASRETSGGAYEQYF
.	15	TRBV5-6	CASSLAGHSNQPQHF
.	15	TRBV11-2	CASSLLTGTNTEAFF
.	13	TRBV7-7	CASSLSRTTEAFF